These 20 T cell receptor beta chains were sequenced from one sample in a study of cytomegalovirus exposure and HLA in healthy donors. The PCR had 60 Vbeta and 13 Jbeta primers. Generated by immunoSEQ multiplex PCR, the TCRdb table keeps only in-frame clones and is missing some. Of 55,000 to 80,000 clones detected, about 66% appear once; the ten largest clones hold 20% to 25%. The source material was PBMCs. Receptors were obtained from a middle-aged man in good health and CMV-seropositive.

This clone was detected only a few times. CDR3 residues: CASSSARGVGTEAFF. CDR3 in DNA: TGTGCCAGCAGCTCCGCTCGCGGGGTCGGAACTGAAGCTTTCTTT. This chain joins TRBV7-9 and TRBJ1-1; D ambiguous. This CDR3 has 15 amino acids. Between the trimmed V and J ends, which lost 4 bases and 5 bases, there was a span of 17 bases. Germline V gene sequence: CDR1 SEHNR, CDR2 FQNEAQ (reference sequence).

This clone came up a few times. The chain employs TRBV5-4 and TRBJ2-5; TRBD1 matches 10 bases. CDR1 and CDR2 (germline): SGHNT, YYREEE (reference sequence). The CDR3 totals 15 residues. J lost 5 bases, V lost 4 bases, and 8 bases had no gene match. CDR3 bases: TGTGCCAGCAGCGCGGGACAGGGGTTGGAGGAGACCCAGTACTTC. Residues: CASSAGQGLEETQYF.

The CDR3 sequence is CASSPEGGYNEQFF. CDR3 DNA sequence: TGTGCCAGCAGCCCAGAGGGGGGGTACAATGAGCAGTTCTTC. The chain uses TRBV7-9 and TRBJ2-1, with a possible D match to TRBD2 (7 bases). V was pared by 5 bases and J by 4 bases, with 12 bases between. CDR1 and CDR2 (germline): SEHNR, FQNEAQ (reference sequence). The CDR3 runs 14 residues.

V usage is TRBV4-1 and J usage is TRBJ2-5; D is undetermined. The CDR3 loop spans 13 amino acids. The germline V and J ends were trimmed by 0 bases and 6 bases, with 8 bases remaining between them. Germline CDR1 reads MGHRA; CDR2 reads YSYEKL. The CDR3 sequence is CASSQDARKTQYF. As DNA, the CDR3 is TGCGCCAGCAGCCAAGATGCGCGAAAGACCCAGTACTTC.

The chain links TRBV18 to TRBJ2-3; no clear D gene. Germline V gives CDR1 KGHSH, CDR2 LQKENI. Deletions cut 0 bases from V and 5 bases from J, with 15 bases between. The CDR3 sequence is 16 residues long. In nucleotides, the CDR3 is TGTGCCAGCTCACCACCAAACAGAGTGGTTGTAGATACGCAGTATTTT. It specifies CASSPPNRVVVDTQYF.

The rearrangement joins TRBV11-2 to TRBJ2-1, with D perhaps matching TRBD2 (6 bases). CDR3 length: 15 residues. Trimming removed 1 base at V and 3 bases at J, with 10 bases between. Germline values: CDR1 SGHAT, CDR2 FQNNGV. CDR3 nucleotides: TGTGCCAGCAGCTTAGCGGGGGAGCACTACAATGAGCAGTTCTTC. Residues: CASSLAGEHYNEQFF. Together with reference TRBV11-2 and TRBJ2-1, the CDR3 gives the full variable domain: EAGVAQSPRYKIIEKRQSVAFWCNPISGHATLYWYQQILGQGPKLLIQFQNNGVVDDSQLPKDRFSAERLKGVDSTLKIQPAKLEDSAVYLCASSLAGEHYNEQFFGPGTRLTVL.

The V gene is TRBV4-3, the J gene TRBJ2-7; unclear D gene. The ends were cut back, 0 bases at V and 6 bases at J, with 9 bases in the middle. The CDR3 sequence is 13 residues long. The germline V gene encodes CDR1 LGHNA and CDR2 YSLEER. CDR3 sequence (DNA): TGCGCCAGCAGCCAAGAGATTGAGTCCGAGCAGTACTTC. Translating it yields CASSQEIESEQYF.

This clone was counted once. The chain couples TRBV4-3 to TRBJ2-3; D is unresolved. The germline V and J ends were trimmed by 0 bases and 2 bases, with 6 bases remaining between them. The CDR3 totals 14 residues. Germline assignment: CDR1 LGHNA and CDR2 YSLEER. The CDR3 is CASSQDQITDTQYF. The CDR3 DNA is TGCGCCAGCAGCCAAGATCAGATCACAGATACGCAGTATTTT.

This rearrangement joins TRBV5-8 to TRBJ2-3; possibly TRBD1 for D (5 bases). The V gene lost 0 bases and the J gene lost 4 bases, with 12 bases spanning the gap. Germline loops: CDR1 SGHTS, CDR2 YDEGEE. This CDR3 contains 15 residues. The CDR3 bases are TGTGCCAGCAGCTTGGGCAGGGCAACCCCAGATACGCAGTATTTT. Translated: CASSLGRATPDTQYF. The whole variable domain, remainder taken from reference TRBV5-8 and TRBJ2-3, is EAGVTQSPTHLIKTRGQQATLRCSPISGHTSVYWYQQALGLGLQFLLWYDEGEERNRGNFPPRFSGRQFPNYSSELNVNALELEDSALYLCASSLGRATPDTQYFGPGTRLTVL.

This clone was detected only once. The V gene is TRBV9, the J gene TRBJ2-5, with 10 bases matching TRBD2. The J segment lost 5 bases and the V segment lost 4 bases, leaving 14 bases of the junction unmatched. This CDR3 comprises 17 residues. Germline V gene lookup returns CDR1 SGDLS and CDR2 YYNGEE. The CDR3 nucleotides are TGTGCCAGCAGCCCTGGATGGGCTAGCGGGGGTGAGGAGACCCAGTACTTC. Protein: CASSPGWASGGEETQYF.

This clone has only one observation. The same CDR3 arises from other DNA sequences in this sample as well. The chain couples TRBV7-6 to TRBJ2-1; D call uncertain. Trimming stripped 1 base from V and 0 bases from J, with 7 bases between. Germline V CDR1 and CDR2: SGHVS, FNYEAQ. CDR3 length equals 15 residues. CDR3 sequence reads: CASSLVRSSYNEQFF. The DNA of the CDR3 is TGTGCCAGCAGCTTAGTCCGGAGCTCCTACAATGAGCAGTTCTTC.

The chain is built from TRBV7-6 and TRBJ1-2; unclear D gene. From germline, CDR1 is SGHVS and CDR2 FNYEAQ. Trimming pared 3 bases from V and 8 bases from J, leaving 13 bases between. The CDR3 loop spans 13 amino acids. CDR3 loop: CASSLSPGVGYTF. The CDR3 nucleotides are TGTGCCAGCAGCTTGTCCCCCGGGGTCGGCTACACCTTC.

This clone was seen a few times. V and J are TRBV28 and TRBJ1-5; 8 positions agree with TRBD1. Germline CDR1 and CDR2: MDHEN and SYDVKM. Trimming cost V 4 bases and J 6 bases; bases outside gene matches: 5. The CDR3 is 14 amino acids. The CDR3 bases are TGTGCCAGCAGTTGGCAGGGGGCGGTTCAGCCCCAGCATTTT. It encodes CASSWQGAVQPQHF.

This rearrangement joins TRBV29-1 to TRBJ1-2, with TRBD1 identical over 8 bases. Germline assignment: CDR1 SQVTM and CDR2 ANQGSEA. The CDR3 totals 14 residues. The trim removed 4 bases at V and 4 bases at J, leaving 8 bases unmatched. CDR3 sequence (DNA): TGCAGCGTTGCACCGACAGGGGCAGGCTATGGCTACACCTTC. This gives the protein CSVAPTGAGYGYTF.

The chain recombines TRBV4-1 with TRBJ1-1; D remains unclear. CDR3 length: 13 amino acids. The germline V and J ends were trimmed by 4 bases and 1 base, with 7 bases remaining between them. Germline CDR1 reads MGHRA; CDR2 reads YSYEKL. DNA of the CDR3: TGCGCCAGCAGCCGACAAGGGAACACTGAAGCTTTCTTT. This translates into CASSRQGNTEAFF.

This clone showed up just a few times. The rearrangement uses TRBV7-2 and TRBJ2-7; D is possibly TRBD1 (6 bases). V was clipped by 4 bases and J by 7 bases, with 17 bases between them. This CDR3 contains 14 residues. CDR1 is SGHTA and CDR2 is FQGNSA in the germline V gene. In nucleotides, the CDR3 is TGTGCCAGCAGCTCCCCACCGGGACATAATGAGCAGTACTTC. Amino acid sequence: CASSSPPGHNEQYF.

This clone was detected only a few times. V usage is TRBV5-4 and J usage is TRBJ2-3, with TRBD2 matching 9 bases. With V trimmed by 1 base and J by 0 bases, 9 bases remained unmatched. The germline CDR1 and CDR2 sequences are SGHNT and YYREEE (reference sequence). The CDR3 has 18 residues. CDR3 coding DNA: TGTGCCAGCAGCTTGCAGAGCGGGGGGTCCCCGAGCACAGATACGCAGTATTTT. It codes for CASSLQSGGSPSTDTQYF.

The chain recombines TRBV6-5 with TRBJ2-7, with TRBD2 as a possible D gene (5 bases). CDR3 size: 15 residues. The V end lost 7 bases, the J end lost 5 bases, and 21 bases lay between the germline ends. Looked up from germline, CDR1 is MNHEY and CDR2 is SVGAGI. The CDR3: CASINNGRGRNEQYF. The CDR3 DNA reads TGTGCCAGCATCAATAACGGCAGAGGGAGAAACGAGCAGTACTTC.

The rearrangement uses TRBV9 and TRBJ2-5; weak D call: TRBD1 (5 bases). The CDR3 covers 17 residues. Trimming removed 0 bases from V and 3 bases from J, with 18 bases in between. In germline, CDR1 is SGDLS, CDR2 YYNGEE. As DNA, the CDR3 is TGTGCCAGCAGCGTAGATTTGATAGGTGGCAGGGAAGAGACCCAGTACTTC. Translated, it gives CASSVDLIGGREETQYF. Looking up the rest from reference TRBV9 and TRBJ2-5 gives the full variable domain: DSGVTQTPKHLITATGQRVTLRCSPRSGDLSVYWYQQSLDQGLQFLIQYYNGEERAKGNILERFSAQQFPDLHSELNLSSLELGDSALYFCASSVDLIGGREETQYFGPGTRLLVL.

This clone has a handful of counts. This chain connects TRBV27 to TRBJ2-1; 10 bases are shared with TRBD2. V shed 0 bases and J 9 bases; nucleotides not matched to a gene: 5. Germline CDR1 MNHEY, CDR2 SMNVEV (reference sequence). This CDR3 is built from 15 residues. The CDR3 DNA is TGTGCCAGCAGTTTATCGGGTAGCGGGGGGCCTGAGCAGTTCTTC. This encodes CASSLSGSGGPEQFF.